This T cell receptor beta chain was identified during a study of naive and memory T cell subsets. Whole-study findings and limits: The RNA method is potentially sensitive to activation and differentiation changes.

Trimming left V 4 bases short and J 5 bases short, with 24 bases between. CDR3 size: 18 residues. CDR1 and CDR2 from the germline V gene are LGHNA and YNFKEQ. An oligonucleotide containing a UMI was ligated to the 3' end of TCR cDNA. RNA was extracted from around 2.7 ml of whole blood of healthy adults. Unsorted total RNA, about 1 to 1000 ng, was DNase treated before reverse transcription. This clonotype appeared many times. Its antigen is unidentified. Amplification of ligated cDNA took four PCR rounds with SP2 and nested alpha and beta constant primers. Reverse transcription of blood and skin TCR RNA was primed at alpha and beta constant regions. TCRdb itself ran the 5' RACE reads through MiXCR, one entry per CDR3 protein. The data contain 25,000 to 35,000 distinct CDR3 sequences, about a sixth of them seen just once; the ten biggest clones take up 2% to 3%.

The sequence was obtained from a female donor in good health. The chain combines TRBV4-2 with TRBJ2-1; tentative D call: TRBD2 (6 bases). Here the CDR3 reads CASSPEIMGLIADNEQFF. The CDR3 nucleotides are TGTGCCAGCAGCCCAGAAATTATGGGACTGATAGCCGACAATGAGCAGTTCTTC.